The source of this T cell receptor beta chain is a study of T cells after somatic rescue of genetic block. V was shortened by 4 bases and J by 1 base, with 14 bases between the two germline ends. The CDR3 loop spans 15 amino acids. Germline V gene lookup returns CDR1 LNHDA and CDR2 SQIVND (reference sequence). Produced via immunoSEQ multiplex PCR; TCRdb's table is partial and in-frame only. The profile shows 15,000 or so clones, 72% of them singletons. This clone was seen once. The TCR was taken from a boy aged 5-17 years. The chain combines TRBV19 with TRBJ2-7; D might be TRBD1 (6 bases). Sequenced sample: peripheral blood mononuclear cells (PBMCs). This chain's CDR3 is CASSSRGQSSYEQYF. The CDR3 DNA reads TGTGCCAGTAGTAGTAGAGGACAGAGTTCCTACGAGCAGTACTTC.